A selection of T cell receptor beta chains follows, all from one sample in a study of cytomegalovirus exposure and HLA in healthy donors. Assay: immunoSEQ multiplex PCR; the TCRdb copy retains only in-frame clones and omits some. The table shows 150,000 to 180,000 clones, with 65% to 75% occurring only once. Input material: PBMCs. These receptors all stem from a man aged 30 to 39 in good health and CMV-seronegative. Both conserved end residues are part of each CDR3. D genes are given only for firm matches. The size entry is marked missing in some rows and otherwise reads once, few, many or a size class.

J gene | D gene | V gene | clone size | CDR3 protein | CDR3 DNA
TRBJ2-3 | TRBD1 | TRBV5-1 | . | CASSLGQGLSTDTQYF | TGCGCCAGCAGCTTGGGACAGGGATTAAGCACAGATACGCAGTATTTT
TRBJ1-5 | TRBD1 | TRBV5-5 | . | CASSLEGRGRIQPQHF | TGTGCCAGCAGCTTGGAAGGCAGGGGGCGCATTCAGCCCCAGCATTTT
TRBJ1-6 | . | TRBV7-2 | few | CASSLAPQGNSPLHF | TGTGCCAGCAGCTTAGCGCCACAGGGTAATTCACCCCTCCACTTT
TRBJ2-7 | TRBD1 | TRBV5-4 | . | CASSPTGTGAYEQYF | TGTGCCAGCAGCCCAACCGGGACAGGGGCTTACGAGCAGTACTTC
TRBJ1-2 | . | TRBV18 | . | CASSPLRGNYGYTF | TGTGCCAGCTCACCACTAAGAGGAAACTATGGCTACACCTTC
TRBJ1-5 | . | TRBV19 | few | CASKVATVSNQPQHF | TGTGCCAGTAAGGTGGCGACAGTGAGCAATCAGCCCCAGCATTTT
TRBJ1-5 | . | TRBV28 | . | CASSRINRLSNQPQHF | TGTGCCAGCAGTCGAATCAATCGACTGAGCAATCAGCCCCAGCATTTT
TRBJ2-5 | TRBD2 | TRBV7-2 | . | CASSLSGTNQETQYF | TGTGCCAGCAGCCTTAGCGGGACAAACCAAGAGACCCAGTACTTC
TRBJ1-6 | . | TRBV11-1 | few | CASSPGQRSSYNSPLHF | TGTGCCAGCAGCCCCGGACAAAGGAGCTCCTATAATTCACCCCTCCACTTT
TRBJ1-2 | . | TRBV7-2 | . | CASSLDRGSYGYTF | TGTGCCAGCAGCTTAGATCGCGGCTCCTATGGCTACACCTTC
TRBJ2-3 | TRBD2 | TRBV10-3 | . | CAISESGTSGDLGTQYF | TGTGCCATCAGTGAGTCTGGGACTAGCGGGGACCTTGGTACGCAGTATTTT
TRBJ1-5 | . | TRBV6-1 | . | CASSGVGGNSNQPQHF | TGTGCCAGCAGTGGGGTCGGGGGGAATAGCAATCAGCCCCAGCATTTT
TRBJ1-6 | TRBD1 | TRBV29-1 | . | CSVRTGDNSPLNF | TGCAGCGTGAGGACAGGTGATAATTCACCCCTCAACTTT
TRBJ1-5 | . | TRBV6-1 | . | CASSERTDNNQPQHF | TGTGCCAGCAGTGAAAGGACAGATAATAATCAGCCCCAGCATTTT
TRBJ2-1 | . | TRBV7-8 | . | CASSPGTNNEQFF | TGTGCCAGCAGCCCCGGGACAAACAATGAGCAGTTCTTC
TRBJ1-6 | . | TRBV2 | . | CASNSGQSSPLHF | TGTGCCAGTAATTCAGGGCAGAGTTCACCCCTCCACTTT
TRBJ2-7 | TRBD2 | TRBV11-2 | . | CASSFARTSGYEQYF | TGTGCCAGCAGCTTCGCTCGGACTAGCGGCTACGAGCAGTACTTC
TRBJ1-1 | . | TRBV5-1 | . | CASSKGQTMNTEAFF | TGCGCCAGCAGCAAAGGACAAACCATGAACACTGAAGCTTTCTTT
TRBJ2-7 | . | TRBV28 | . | CASSQAGEGLYEQYF | TGTGCCAGCAGTCAGGCAGGGGAGGGTCTTTACGAGCAGTACTTC
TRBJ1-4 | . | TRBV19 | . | CASSETVLTNEKLFF | TGTGCCAGTAGTGAGACAGTTCTTACTAATGAAAAACTGTTTTTT
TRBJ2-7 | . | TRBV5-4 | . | CASSLGQRSYEQYF | TGTGCCAGCAGCTTAGGACAACGCTCCTACGAGCAGTACTTC
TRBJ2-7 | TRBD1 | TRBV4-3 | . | CASSQDQGDLYEQYF | TGCGCCAGCAGCCAAGATCAGGGGGACCTCTACGAGCAGTACTTC
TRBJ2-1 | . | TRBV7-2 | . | CASSLPGSSYNEQFF | TGTGCCAGCAGCCTCCCGGGAAGCTCCTACAATGAGCAGTTCTTC
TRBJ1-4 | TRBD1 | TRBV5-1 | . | CASSSGTVNEKLFF | TGCGCCAGCAGCTCCGGGACAGTTAATGAAAAACTGTTTTTT
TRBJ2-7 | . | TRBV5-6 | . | CASSSGTPVYEQYF | TGTGCCAGCAGCTCGGGGACACCCGTCTACGAGCAGTACTTC
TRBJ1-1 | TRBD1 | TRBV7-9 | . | CASVQGQRNTEAFF | TGTGCCAGCGTCCAGGGACAGAGAAACACTGAAGCTTTCTTT
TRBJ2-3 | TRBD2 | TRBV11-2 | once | CASSSGTSDYSTDTQYF | TGTGCCAGCAGCTCCGGGACTAGCGATTATAGCACAGATACGCAGTATTTT
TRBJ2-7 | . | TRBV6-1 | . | CASSVGQTYEQYF | TGTGCCAGCAGTGTCGGACAGACCTACGAGCAGTACTTC
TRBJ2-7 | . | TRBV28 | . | CASSLLVGHEQYF | TGTGCCAGCAGTTTATTAGTGGGGCACGAGCAGTACTTC
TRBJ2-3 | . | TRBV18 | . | CASSPSSNTQYF | TGTGCCAGCTCACCGAGCTCAAATACGCAGTATTTT
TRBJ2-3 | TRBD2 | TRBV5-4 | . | CASSLQVAGNTDTQYF | TGTGCCAGCAGCTTGCAGGTAGCGGGGAACACAGATACGCAGTATTTT
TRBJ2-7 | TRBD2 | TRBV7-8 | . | CASSLGPGLAGVYEQYF | TGTGCCAGCAGCTTAGGGCCGGGACTAGCGGGAGTCTACGAGCAGTACTTC
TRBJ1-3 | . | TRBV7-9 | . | CASSPSGGSVGNTIYF | TGTGCCAGCAGCCCATCTGGAGGGAGCGTGGGAAACACCATATATTTT
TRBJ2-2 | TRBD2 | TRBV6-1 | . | CASSEVLAGTNTGELFF | TGTGCCAGCAGTGAAGTACTAGCGGGGACGAACACCGGGGAGCTGTTTTTT
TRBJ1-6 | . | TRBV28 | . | CASSLGRVESPLHF | TGTGCCAGCAGCCTGGGCAGGGTGGAATCACCCCTCCACTTT
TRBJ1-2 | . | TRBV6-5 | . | CASRRGGNGGYTF | TGTGCCAGCAGGAGGGGGGGGAACGGCGGCTACACCTTC
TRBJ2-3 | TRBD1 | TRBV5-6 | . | CASSLGQGLQYF | TGTGCCAGCAGCTTGGGACAGGGGCTGCAGTATTTT
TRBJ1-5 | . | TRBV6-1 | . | CASTQGLSQPQNF | TGTGCCAGCACACAGGGCTTATCTCAGCCCCAGAATTTT
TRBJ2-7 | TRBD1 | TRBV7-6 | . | CASSPLQGGYEQYF | TGTGCCAGCAGCCCCCTACAGGGGGGCTACGAGCAGTACTTC
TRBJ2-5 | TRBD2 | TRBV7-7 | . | CASSRTSGVPGTQYF | TGTGCTAGCAGCCGGACTAGCGGGGTTCCCGGGACCCAGTACTTC
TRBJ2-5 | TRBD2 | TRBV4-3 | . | CASSAQTSGGETQYF | TGCGCCAGCAGCGCCCAGACTAGCGGGGGAGAGACCCAGTACTTC
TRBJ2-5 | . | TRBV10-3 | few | CAISEAQQETQYF | TGTGCCATCAGTGAAGCTCAACAAGAGACCCAGTACTTC
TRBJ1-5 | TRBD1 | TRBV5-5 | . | CASTDRDGNQPQHF | TGTGCCAGCACCGACAGGGACGGCAATCAGCCCCAGCATTTT
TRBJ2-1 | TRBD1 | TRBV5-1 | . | CASGTGVGSYNEQFF | TGCGCCAGCGGGACAGGGGTTGGGTCCTACAATGAGCAGTTCTTC
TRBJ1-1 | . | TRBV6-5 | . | CASSRSNTEAFF | TGTGCCAGCAGTCGGTCGAACACTGAAGCTTTCTTT
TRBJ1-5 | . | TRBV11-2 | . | CANPTVFGAVSNQPQHF | TGTGCCAACCCGACGGTGTTTGGGGCGGTGAGCAATCAGCCCCAGCATTTT
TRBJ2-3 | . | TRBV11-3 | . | CASSLGLSDTQYF | TGTGCCAGCAGCTTGGGACTCTCAGATACGCAGTATTTT
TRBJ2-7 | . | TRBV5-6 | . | CASSAGLTAYEQYF | TGTGCCAGCAGCGCGGGACTGACCGCCTACGAGCAGTACTTC
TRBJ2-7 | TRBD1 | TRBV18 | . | CASSGIDRGIPEQYF | TGTGCCAGCTCTGGCATAGACAGGGGAATACCCGAGCAGTACTTC
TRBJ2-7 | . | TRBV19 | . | CASGAGLSYEQYF | TGTGCCAGCGGTGCGGGCCTCTCCTACGAGCAGTACTTC
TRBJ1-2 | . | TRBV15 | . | CATSRDRLSYGYTF | TGTGCCACCAGCAGAGATCGACTTTCCTATGGCTACACCTTC
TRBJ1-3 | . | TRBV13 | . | CASSLEVRTDGNTIYF | TGTGCCAGCAGCTTAGAAGTACGGACAGATGGAAACACCATATATTTT
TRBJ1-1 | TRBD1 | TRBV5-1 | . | CASSLTGGDTEAFF | TGCGCCAGCAGCTTGACAGGGGGTGACACTGAAGCTTTCTTT